Following are 15 T cell receptor beta chains from one sample sequenced in a study of radiotherapy plus CTLA-4 blockade in lung cancer. Clones were read by immunoSEQ multiplex PCR, and TCRdb kept only the in-frame ones, dropping some. The sample has about 80,000 clones; 78% are singletons. The sequences come from peripheral blood, collected from a patient treated with radiotherapy plus ipilimumab. The receptor set was obtained from a human donor with non-small cell lung cancer whose response to radiotherapy plus ipilimumab could not be evaluated. Some clones in this sample may be carry-over from other donors' samples.

V gene TRBV19 combines with J gene TRBJ1-2; the D gene is possibly TRBD1 (5 bases). The CDR3 is 15 residues long. Germline-derived CDR1 and CDR2 are LNHDA and SQIVND (reference sequence). The ends were cut back, 6 bases at V and 5 bases at J, with 19 bases in the middle. In DNA, the CDR3 is TGTGCCAGTAGCTTACCTCTGACAGTCGCTTATGGCTACACCTTC. Translation gives CASSLPLTVAYGYTF. The variable domain in full, with the rest retrieved from reference TRBV19 and TRBJ1-2, is DGGITQSPKYLFRKEGQNVTLSCEQNLNHDAMYWYRQDPGQGLRLIYYSQIVNDFQKGDIAEGYSVSREKKESFPLTVTSAQKNPTAFYLCASSLPLTVAYGYTFGSGTRLTVV.

The chain couples TRBV5-4 to TRBJ1-2, with 7 bases matching TRBD1. The germline V gene encodes CDR1 SGHNT and CDR2 YYREEE (reference sequence). V was clipped by 5 bases and J by 4 bases; unmatched bases: 8. The length of the CDR3 is 14 residues. The CDR3 DNA follows: TGTGCCAGCAGGCCGCAGGGGGGCCCCTATGGCTACACCTTC. Residues: CASRPQGGPYGYTF.

The chain carries TRBV6-5 and TRBJ1-3; TRBD1 might be the D (5 bases). Deletions cut 7 bases from V and 0 bases from J, with 10 bases between. The CDR3 runs 14 residues. Germline V gene sequence: CDR1 MNHEY, CDR2 SVGAGI. CDR3 coding DNA: TGTGCCAGCACATTGGGGGGCTCTGGAAACACCATATATTTT. This codes for CASTLGGSGNTIYF.

The chain uses TRBV6-5 and TRBJ2-7; 7 bases align to TRBD2. With V trimmed by 2 bases and J by 2 bases, 3 bases remained unmatched. The germline V gene encodes CDR1 MNHEY and CDR2 SVGAGI. The CDR3 contains 14 residues. CDR3 amino acids: CASSYGGGPYEQYF. The CDR3 nucleotides read TGTGCCAGCAGTTACGGGGGGGGACCCTACGAGCAGTACTTC.

The V gene is TRBV28, the J gene TRBJ1-1; maybe TRBD1 (6 bases). Germline values: CDR1 MDHEN, CDR2 SYDVKM. Trimming removed 7 bases from V and 4 bases from J, with 25 bases in between. The CDR3 totals 17 residues. CDR3: CASNSFRSQGRATEAFF. The DNA of the CDR3 is TGTGCCAGCAACTCTTTCCGATCCCAGGGGCGAGCCACTGAAGCTTTCTTT.

The gene calls are TRBV9 and TRBJ1-1, with D tentatively TRBD1 (5 bases). The CDR3 covers 14 residues. Deletions cut 4 bases from V and 5 bases from J, with 15 bases between. Germline V gene sequence: CDR1 SGDLS, CDR2 YYNGEE. This CDR3 is CASSLQTDYTEAFF. CDR3 nucleotides: TGTGCCAGCAGCCTACAGACAGATTATACTGAAGCTTTCTTT.

The V call is TRBV18, the J call TRBJ2-7; TRBD1 aligns across 7 bases. J was trimmed by 0 bases and V by 1 base; bases with no gene match: 3. Germline lookup yields CDR1 KGHSH and CDR2 LQKENI. This CDR3 spans 15 amino acids. The CDR3 here is CASSPQSGGSYEQYF. DNA for the CDR3: TGTGCCAGCTCACCACAATCAGGGGGCTCCTACGAGCAGTACTTC.

V usage is TRBV14 and J usage is TRBJ2-5; a weak D match, TRBD1 (7 bases). Per the germline V gene, CDR1 is SGHDN and CDR2 is FVKESK. The V end lost 4 bases, the J end lost 5 bases, and 20 bases lay between the germline ends. This CDR3 is built from 16 residues. The CDR3 sequence: CASSLGPGGISETQYF. Here the CDR3 DNA reads TGTGCCAGCAGCCTCGGCCCAGGGGGGATAAGCGAGACCCAGTACTTC.

In its sample, this clone was seen a few times. The chain is built from TRBV5-1 and TRBJ2-1, with 8 bases matching TRBD1. This CDR3 is 16 amino acids long. Germline-derived CDR1 and CDR2 are SGHRS and YFSETQ. With V trimmed by 4 bases and J by 6 bases, 12 bases remained unmatched. The CDR3 DNA reads as TGCGCCAGCAGCATACTACCAGGGGGCGCGGTCAATGAGCAGTTCTTC. Translation gives CASSILPGGAVNEQFF. The whole variable domain, remainder taken from reference TRBV5-1 and TRBJ2-1, is KAGVTQTPRYLIKTRGQQVTLSCSPISGHRSVSWYQQTPGQGLQFLFEYFSETQRNKGNFPGRFSGRQFSNSRSEMNVSTLELGDSALYLCASSILPGGAVNEQFFGPGTRLTVL.

J is TRBJ1-2 and V is TRBV28; weak D call: TRBD1 (5 bases). V lost 5 bases and J 3 bases, leaving 10 bases between the germline ends. Looked up from germline, CDR1 is MDHEN and CDR2 is SYDVKM. The CDR3 is 13 residues long. The DNA for the CDR3 is TGTGCCAGCAGTCTAGAGACAGACTATGGCTACACCTTC. Its translation is CASSLETDYGYTF.

Concerning this clone itself: Other nucleotide sequences in the sample specify the same CDR3. The chain has TRBV7-2 and TRBJ2-3, with D maybe TRBD2 (7 bases). Deletions cut 0 bases from V and 2 bases from J, with 15 bases between. Germline V gene data show CDR1 as SGHTA and CDR2 as FQGNSA. The CDR3 is 17 residues long. CDR3 coding DNA: TGTGCCAGCAGCTTAGCCGGGTCGGGGGGCCCCACAGATACGCAGTATTTT. The encoded protein is CASSLAGSGGPTDTQYF.

V gene TRBV6-5 combines with J gene TRBJ1-1; maybe TRBD1 (5 bases). Germline V gene lookup returns CDR1 MNHEY and CDR2 SVGAGI. The CDR3 runs 11 residues. With 11 bases removed from V and 8 bases from J, the gap between germline ends came to 15 bases. CDR3 in amino acids: CAVLGGTEAFF. CDR3 nucleotide sequence: TGTGCCGTCTTGGGGGGAACAGAAGCTTTCTTT.

The V and J genes are TRBV6-6 and TRBJ2-1, with 11 bases that match TRBD1. V dropped 5 bases and J dropped 6; count of bases not matched to a gene: 9. Germline V lookup: CDR1 MNHNY, CDR2 SVGAGI (reference sequence). This CDR3 comprises 16 residues. The CDR3 protein is CASSRTGTGGINEQFF. CDR3 DNA sequence: TGTGCCAGCAGTAGAACCGGGACAGGGGGGATCAATGAGCAGTTCTTC.

CDR3 nucleotides: TGTGCCAGCAGCTTAATGGCTAGCGGAGAGTACAATGAGCAGTTCTTC. This encodes CASSLMASGEYNEQFF. The V and J genes are TRBV7-6 and TRBJ2-1; 7 positions agree with TRBD2. Germline V gene lookup returns CDR1 SGHVS and CDR2 FNYEAQ. Germline trimming cut 2 bases from V and 4 bases from J; bases unmatched to any gene: 8. The CDR3 has 16 amino acids. The complete variable domain, with remaining parts taken from reference TRBV7-6 and TRBJ2-1, reads GAGVSQSPRYKVTKRGQDVALRCDPISGHVSLYWYRQALGQGPEFLTYFNYEAQQDKSGLPNDRFSAERPEGSISTLTIQRTEQRDSAMYRCASSLMASGEYNEQFFGPGTRLTVL.

This clone was counted between two and nine times. For the CDR3, the DNA is TGTGCCAGCGTAGGGCAGGGGAACACCGGGGAGCTGTTTTTT. It specifies CASVGQGNTGELFF. This chain uses TRBV2 with TRBJ2-2; maybe TRBD1 (5 bases). Trimming stripped 8 bases from V and 1 base from J, with 11 bases between. Germline V gives CDR1 SNHLY, CDR2 FYNNEI. This CDR3 has 14 residues.